This note documents a single T cell receptor beta chain sequence. During active infection, Seattle patients enrolled and were then monitored through disease. The CDR3 consists of 13 residues. Trimming stripped 1 base from V and 4 bases from J, with 8 bases between. Per the original methods: Amplified reference gene primers provided the basis for estimating nucleated cell counts. The data were produced by immunoSEQ multiplex PCR, yet TCRdb's version contains in-frame clones alone and is incomplete. V, J and clone size are those of that table, while D and trimming were read from the DNA. This sample has 250,000 to 300,000 clones, with 85% to 90% found just once. This entry comes from a study of blood T cell repertoires in COVID-19. Study details: The United States, Italy and Spain supplied acute and convalescent COVID-19 samples. Sources were T cells, B-cell-depleted T cells, or PBMCs; the material itself was cDNA or gDNA.

This TCR derives from a woman in her twenties or thirties with COVID-19, enrolled during active disease. The specimen was peripheral blood. V is TRBV12-3 or TRBV12-4 and J is TRBJ2-7; D not resolved. The CDR3: CASSLVLRYEQYF. In DNA, the CDR3 is TGTGCCAGCAGTTTAGTATTGCGGTACGAGCAGTACTTC.